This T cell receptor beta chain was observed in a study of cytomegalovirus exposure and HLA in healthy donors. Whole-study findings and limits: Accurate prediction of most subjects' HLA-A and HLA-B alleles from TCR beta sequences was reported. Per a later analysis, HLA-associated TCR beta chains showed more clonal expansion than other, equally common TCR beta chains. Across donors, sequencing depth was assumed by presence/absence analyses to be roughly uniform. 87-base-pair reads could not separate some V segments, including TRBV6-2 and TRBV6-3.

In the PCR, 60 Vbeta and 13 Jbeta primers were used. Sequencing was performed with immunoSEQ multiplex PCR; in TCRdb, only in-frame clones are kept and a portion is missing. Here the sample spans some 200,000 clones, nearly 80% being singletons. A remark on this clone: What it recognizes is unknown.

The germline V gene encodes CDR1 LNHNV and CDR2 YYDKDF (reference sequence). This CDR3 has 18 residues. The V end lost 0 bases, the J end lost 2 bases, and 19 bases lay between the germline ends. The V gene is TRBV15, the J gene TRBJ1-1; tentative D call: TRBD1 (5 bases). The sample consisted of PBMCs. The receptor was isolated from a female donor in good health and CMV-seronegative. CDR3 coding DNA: TGTGCCACCAGCAGAGACGGAACAGGATCAACTTTAAACACTGAAGCTTTCTTT. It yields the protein CATSRDGTGSTLNTEAFF. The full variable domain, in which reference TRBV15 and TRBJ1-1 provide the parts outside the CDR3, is DAMVIQNPRYQVTQFGKPVTLSCSQTLNHNVMYWYQQKSSQAPKLLFHYYDKDFNNEADTPDNFQSRRPNTSFCFLDIRSPGLGDTAMYLCATSRDGTGSTLNTEAFFGQGTRLTVV.